This T cell receptor (beta chain) was retrieved from a study of CD8+CD57+ T cells in acquired aplastic anemia. For the study at large: Across the sorted CD4+ and CD8+ cells, DNA amounts averaged approximately 3.1 ug.

Genomic DNA provided the template from which TCR beta VDJ and CDR3 profiles were obtained. MiXCR, applied by TCRdb to the reads, yields one record per CDR3 protein. Found here are around 130,000 distinct CDR3 sequences, roughly 55% of them singletons; the top ten hold roughly 29%. This CDR3 region has 17 residues. V dropped 8 bases and J dropped 2 bases, with 24 bases sitting between them. Germline CDR1 is MNHNS and CDR2 is SASEGT. Patients who underwent sequencing had shown CD8+CD57+ cell expansion by flow cytometry. V and J are TRBV6-1 and TRBJ1-2; TRBD1 is a possible D gene (5 bases). The TCR comes from a human donor with aplastic anemia. The sequencing input was sorted CD4+, CD8+, or CD8+CD57+ T cells (not recorded which) from PBMCs. The CDR3 here is CASPKSGGFGANYGYTF. CDR3 bases: TGTGCCAGCCCAAAAAGCGGGGGGTTCGGCGCGAACTATGGCTACACCTTC.